What follows describes a single T cell receptor beta chain. The target antigen is unknown. The CDR3 runs to 14 residues. The source of the sample is a study of PD-1 blockade in classical Hodgkin lymphoma. Study-level results: Relapsed/refractory patients reportedly had lower baseline diversity than newly diagnosed patients. Undefined causes, possibly disease activity or prior therapy, underlie the repertoire differences.

The table came from immunoSEQ multiplex PCR; TCRdb's copy has only in-frame clones and leaves some out. The repertoire has thousands of clones, 84% of them found once; the top ten carry more than 2%. Time point indicated: newly diagnosed, previously untreated cHL patient sample. Purification of CD4+ T cells from thawed PBMCs was achieved by magnetic negative selection. A comparison was provided by newly diagnosed, untreated classical Hodgkin lymphoma PBMCs. The rearrangement joins TRBV1 to TRBJ2-7; the table assigns TRBD2, which was not confirmed against the DNA. TRBV1 is a known pseudogene. Input material: CD4+ T cells from blood. The TCR sequence derives from a human donor with classical Hodgkin lymphoma. CDR3 amino acids: CTSSQGGPFYEQYF. The CDR3 coding sequence is TGCACCAGCAGCCAGGGGGGGCCATTCTACGAGCAGTACTTC.